What follows are 9 T cell receptor beta chains derived from one specimen sequenced in a study of cytomegalovirus exposure and HLA in healthy donors. The data were produced by immunoSEQ multiplex PCR, yet TCRdb's version contains in-frame clones alone and is incomplete. The repertoire includes approximately 160,000 clones, 80% to 85% of them detected once, and 10% to 13% sits in the top ten. Sequenced material: PBMCs. The receptors shown here come from a man aged 25-45 years in good health and CMV-seropositive.

The chain has TRBV25-1 and TRBJ1-3, with TRBD1 identical over 7 bases. CDR1 and CDR2 (germline): MGHDK, SYGVNS. After removal of 3 bases from V and 5 bases from J, the junction contained 4 bases not matched to a gene. The CDR3 length is 14 residues. DNA for the CDR3: TGTGCCAGCAGTGAGACAGGGTTGAGAAACACCATATATTTT. Translated: CASSETGLRNTIYF. Based on the CDR3 plus reference TRBV25-1 and TRBJ1-3, the full variable domain is EADIYQTPRYLVIGTGKKITLECSQTMGHDKMYWYQQDPGMELHLIHYSYGVNSTEKGDLSSESTVSRIRTEHFPLTLESARPSHTSQYLCASSETGLRNTIYFGEGSWLTVV.

The V and J genes are TRBV20-1 and TRBJ2-7; TRBD2 matches 8 bases. The germline CDR1 and CDR2 sequences are DFQATT and SNEGSKA (reference sequence). The J segment lost 3 bases and the V segment lost 5 bases, leaving 0 bases of the junction unmatched. This CDR3 is built from 11 residues. CDR3 nucleotide sequence: TGCAGTGCTGGGACTAGCTACGAGCAGTACTTC. Amino acid sequence: CSAGTSYEQYF.

This clone occurred many times. The rearrangement links TRBV6-4 to TRBJ1-1, with a tentative D call TRBD1 (5 bases). The length of the CDR3 is 13 residues. Germline CDR1 and CDR2: MRHNA and SNTAGT. Trimming shortened V by 3 bases and J by 1 base, and 6 bases separated the two germline ends. CDR3 protein: CASSEGENTEAFF. CDR3 sequence (DNA): TGTGCCAGCAGTGAAGGGGAGAACACTGAAGCTTTCTTT.

The chain uses TRBV6-1 and TRBJ1-5, with D tentatively TRBD1 (5 bases). Trimming shortened V by 3 bases and J by 0 bases, and 9 bases separated the two germline ends. This CDR3 is 15 amino acids long. Germline values: CDR1 MNHNS, CDR2 SASEGT. DNA of the CDR3: TGTGCCAGCAGTGACCTCGACAGTAGCAATCAGCCCCAGCATTTT. It translates to CASSDLDSSNQPQHF.

V and J are TRBV5-1 and TRBJ1-2; 9 nucleotides match TRBD1. Germline V gives CDR1 SGHRS, CDR2 YFSETQ. With 0 bases clipped from V and 7 bases from J, the junction kept 10 bases outside the gene matches. This CDR3 contains 16 residues. CDR3 amino acids: CASSLGPIQGAVGYTF. The CDR3 DNA reads as TGCGCCAGCAGCTTGGGCCCTATACAGGGGGCGGTTGGCTACACCTTC. The whole variable domain, filled in from reference TRBV5-1 and TRBJ1-2, reads KAGVTQTPRYLIKTRGQQVTLSCSPISGHRSVSWYQQTPGQGLQFLFEYFSETQRNKGNFPGRFSGRQFSNSRSEMNVSTLELGDSALYLCASSLGPIQGAVGYTFGSGTRLTVV.

The chain combines TRBV7-3 with TRBJ2-1; 8 nucleotides match TRBD2. Germline V gene lookup returns CDR1 SGHTA and CDR2 FQGTGA. The V gene end was trimmed by 1 base and the J gene end by 8 bases; junction bases not matched to a gene: 7. The CDR3 sequence is 15 residues long. The CDR3: CASSLNPRGVDEQFF. The CDR3 DNA is TGTGCCAGCAGCTTAAACCCGCGGGGGGTGGATGAGCAGTTCTTC.

The chain carries TRBV7-2 and TRBJ2-1; no firm D call. V shed 1 base and J shed 7 bases, with 11 bases lying between them. Germline values: CDR1 SGHTA, CDR2 FQGNSA. The CDR3 runs to 14 residues. DNA for the CDR3: TGTGCCAGCAGCTTAGGTGTCTACGGGAATGAGCAGTTCTTC. It codes for CASSLGVYGNEQFF.

The chain uses TRBV9 and TRBJ1-6; D is undetermined. V lost 0 bases, J lost 10 bases, and 11 bases lay in between. The germline V gene has CDR1 SGDLS and CDR2 YYNGEE. This CDR3 spans 14 amino acids. Written as DNA, the CDR3 is TGTGCCAGCAGCGTAGGGACTATCGACTCACCCCTCCACTTT. Translating it yields CASSVGTIDSPLHF.

This clone was recorded a few times. This chain connects TRBV7-9 to TRBJ2-7; D gene ambiguous. The V end lost 2 bases, the J end lost 2 bases, and 4 bases lay between the germline ends. Germline values: CDR1 SEHNR, CDR2 FQNEAQ (reference sequence). The CDR3 covers 12 residues. The CDR3 DNA sequence: TGTGCCAGCAGCTTACAGGCCTACGAGCAGTACTTC. Protein sequence: CASSLQAYEQYF.